The rows below give T cell receptor beta chains drawn from one sample of a study of T-cell memory formation after mild COVID-19. TCRdb reanalysed the 5' RACE reads using MiXCR and keeps one entry per CDR3 protein. The sample lists under 200,000 distinct CDR3 sequences, 30% to 35% occurring once. Sequencing was done on a sample of PBMCs or a T cell subset sorted from them (not recorded which). The origin of the receptors is an adult woman who had mild COVID-19 (a few samples of this study predate the infection). Cell type and time point are not known. The CDR3 runs from the conserved cysteine through the conserved F or W. D genes are given only for firm matches. Not every row has a clone size; where given, it reads once, few, many or a size class.

D	size	V	J	DNA	CDR3
TRBD2	-	TRBV7-8	TRBJ2-1	TGTGCCAGCAGCTATATAGGGTGGCGGGGGGTAACCTACAATGAGCAGTTCTTC	CASSYIGWRGVTYNEQFF
-	few	TRBV3-1	TRBJ1-6	TGTGCCAGCAGCCCGACAGATGGGTCACCCCTCCACTTT	CASSPTDGSPLHF
-	-	TRBV9	TRBJ2-4	TGTGCCAGCAGCCGCTCTACGGGCTCTCACATTCAGTACTTC	CASSRSTGSHIQYF
TRBD1	few	TRBV7-9	TRBJ2-7	TGTGCCAGCAGCCCCCCGGACAGGGTCGTCGAGCAGTACTTC	CASSPPDRVVEQYF
TRBD2	-	TRBV20-1	TRBJ2-5	TGCAGTGTTCGACTAGCGGGTGAGACCCAGTACTTC	CSVRLAGETQYF
-	-	TRBV20-1	TRBJ2-3	TGCAGTGCTAGCGGTCCAGATCAAGCACCTAGCACAGATACGCAGTATTTT	CSASGPDQAPSTDTQYF
TRBD1	-	TRBV20-1	TRBJ2-7	TGCAGTGCGCCTCAGGGGGCTGGATCGACCTACGAGCAGTACTTC	CSAPQGAGSTYEQYF
-	-	TRBV9	TRBJ2-7	TGTGTCAGCAGCGTATCGGGTAGCGCCTACGAGCAGTACTTC	CVSSVSGSAYEQYF
TRBD1	few	TRBV5-1	TRBJ2-7	TGCGCCAGCAGCTCCCCGGGACAGGAATACGAGCAGTACTTC	CASSSPGQEYEQYF
TRBD1	-	TRBV12-3/TRBV12-4	TRBJ2-7	TGTGCCAGCACCTTGACTTCGGGACAGGGGATGTACGAGCAGTACTTC	CASTLTSGQGMYEQYF
-	-	TRBV2	TRBJ2-3	TGTGCCAGCAGTGAAGCGCATGGTCTCACAGATACGCAGTATTTT	CASSEAHGLTDTQYF
-	-	TRBV20-1	TRBJ1-3	TGCAGTGCTAGAGATGTCCCCTCTGGAAACACCATATATTTT	CSARDVPSGNTIYF
-	few	TRBV29-1	TRBJ1-5	TGCAGCGTTAGGCTTTATAGCAATCAGCCCCAGCATTTT	CSVRLYSNQPQHF
-	-	TRBV12-3/TRBV12-4	TRBJ1-6	TGTGCCAGCAGTTTATGGGGGGAATCACCCCTCCACTTT	CASSLWGESPLHF
-	few	TRBV2	TRBJ2-5	TGTGCCAGCAGGGACAACACGAAGGGGGCCCAGTACTTC	CASRDNTKGAQYF
-	-	TRBV5-4	TRBJ2-6	TGTGCCAGCAGTTCTGACTCTGGGGCCAACGTCCTGACTTTC	CASSSDSGANVLTF